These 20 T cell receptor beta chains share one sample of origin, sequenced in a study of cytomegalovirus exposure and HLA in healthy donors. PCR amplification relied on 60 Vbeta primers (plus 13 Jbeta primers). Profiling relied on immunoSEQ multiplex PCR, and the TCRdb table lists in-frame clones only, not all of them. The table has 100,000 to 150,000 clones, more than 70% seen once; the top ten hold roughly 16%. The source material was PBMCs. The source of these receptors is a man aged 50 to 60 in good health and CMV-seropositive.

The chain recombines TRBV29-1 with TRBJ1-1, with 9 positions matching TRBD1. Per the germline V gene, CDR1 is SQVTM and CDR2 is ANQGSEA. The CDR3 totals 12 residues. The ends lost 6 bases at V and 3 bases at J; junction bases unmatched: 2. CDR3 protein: CSVGDRDTEAFF. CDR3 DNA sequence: TGCAGCGTCGGGGACAGGGACACTGAAGCTTTCTTT. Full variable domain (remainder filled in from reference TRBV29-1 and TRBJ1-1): SAVISQKPSRDICQRGTSLTIQCQVDSQVTMMFWYRQQPGQSLTLIATANQGSEATYESGFVIDKFPISRPNLTFSTLTVSNMSPEDSSIYLCSVGDRDTEAFFGQGTRLTVV.

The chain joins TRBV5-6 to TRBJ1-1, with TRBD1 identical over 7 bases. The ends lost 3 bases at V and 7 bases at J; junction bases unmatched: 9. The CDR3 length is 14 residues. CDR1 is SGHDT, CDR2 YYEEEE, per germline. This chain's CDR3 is CASSWGDRDSEAFF. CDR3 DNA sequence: TGTGCCAGCAGCTGGGGAGACCGGGACAGTGAAGCTTTCTTT.

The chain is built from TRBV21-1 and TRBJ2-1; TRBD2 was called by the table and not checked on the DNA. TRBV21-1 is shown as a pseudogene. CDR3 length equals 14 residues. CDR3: CASSKGSSYNEQFF. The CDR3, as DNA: TGTGCCAGCAGCAAAGGTAGCTCCTACAATGAGCAGTTCTTC.

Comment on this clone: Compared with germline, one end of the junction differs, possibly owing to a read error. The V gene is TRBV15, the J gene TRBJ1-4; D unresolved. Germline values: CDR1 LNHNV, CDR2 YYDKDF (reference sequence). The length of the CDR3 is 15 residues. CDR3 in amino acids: CATSGEGPINEKLFF. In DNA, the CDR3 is TGTGCCACCAGCGGAGAGGGCCCGATTAATGAAAAACTGTTTTTT.

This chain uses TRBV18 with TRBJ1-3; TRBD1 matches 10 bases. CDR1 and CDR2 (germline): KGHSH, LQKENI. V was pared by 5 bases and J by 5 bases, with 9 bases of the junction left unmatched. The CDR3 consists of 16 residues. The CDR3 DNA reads TGTGCCAGCTCATCTGGGACAGGGGCATCCCGAAACACCATATATTTT. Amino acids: CASSSGTGASRNTIYF. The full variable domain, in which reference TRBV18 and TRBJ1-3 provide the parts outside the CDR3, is NAGVMQNPRHLVRRRGQEARLRCSPMKGHSHVYWYRQLPEEGLKFMVYLQKENIIDESGMPKERFSAEFPKEGPSILRIQQVVRGDSAAYFCASSSGTGASRNTIYFGEGSWLTVV.

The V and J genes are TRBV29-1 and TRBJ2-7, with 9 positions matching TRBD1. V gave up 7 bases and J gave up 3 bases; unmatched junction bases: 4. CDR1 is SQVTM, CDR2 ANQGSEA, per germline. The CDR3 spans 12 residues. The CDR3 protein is CSAGQGSYEQYF. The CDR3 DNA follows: TGCAGCGCTGGACAGGGGAGCTACGAGCAGTACTTC.

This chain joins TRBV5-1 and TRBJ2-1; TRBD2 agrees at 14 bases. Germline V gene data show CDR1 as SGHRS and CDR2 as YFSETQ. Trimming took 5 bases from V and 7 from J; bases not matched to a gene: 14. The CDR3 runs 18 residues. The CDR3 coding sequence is TGCGCCAGCAGTTCCCTCAGGGGACTAGCGGGAGCCGTGAATGAGCAGTTCTTC. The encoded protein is CASSSLRGLAGAVNEQFF.

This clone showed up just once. CDR3 DNA sequence: TGCGCCAGCAGCTTGGCCGAGCTAGCGGGAGTTTTTTCCGGGGAGCTGTTTTTT. Translation gives CASSLAELAGVFSGELFF. The chain recombines TRBV5-1 with TRBJ2-2, with TRBD2 matching 10 bases. Germline CDR1 SGHRS, CDR2 YFSETQ. This CDR3 spans 18 amino acids. V was pared by 0 bases and J by 6 bases, with 11 bases of the junction left unmatched.

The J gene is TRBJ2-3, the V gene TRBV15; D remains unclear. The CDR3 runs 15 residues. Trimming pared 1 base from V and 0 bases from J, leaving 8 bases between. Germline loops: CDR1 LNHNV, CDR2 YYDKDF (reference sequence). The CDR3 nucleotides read TGTGCCACCAGCAGAGGAACGGGTAGCACAGATACGCAGTATTTT. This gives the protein CATSRGTGSTDTQYF.

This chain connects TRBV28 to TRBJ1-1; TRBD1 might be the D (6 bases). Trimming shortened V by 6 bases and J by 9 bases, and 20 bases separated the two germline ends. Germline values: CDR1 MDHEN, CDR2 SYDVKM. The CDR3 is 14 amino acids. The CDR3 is CASRGSRGHSQAFF. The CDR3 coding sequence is TGTGCCAGCAGGGGCAGCAGGGGACATTCCCAAGCTTTCTTT.

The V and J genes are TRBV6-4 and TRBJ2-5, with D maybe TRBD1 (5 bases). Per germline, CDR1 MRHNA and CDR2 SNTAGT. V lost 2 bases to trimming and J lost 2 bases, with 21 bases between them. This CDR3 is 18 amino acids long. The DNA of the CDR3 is TGTGCCAGCAGTGACGACAGAAAAGCGAACCTCGCGCAAGAGACCCAGTACTTC. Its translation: CASSDDRKANLAQETQYF.

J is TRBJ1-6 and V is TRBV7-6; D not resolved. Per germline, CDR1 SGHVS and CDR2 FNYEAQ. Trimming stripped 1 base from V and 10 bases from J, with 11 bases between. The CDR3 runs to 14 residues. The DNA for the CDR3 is TGTGCCAGCAGCTTAGGTTCAGGTCGGTCACCCCTCCACTTT. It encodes CASSLGSGRSPLHF.

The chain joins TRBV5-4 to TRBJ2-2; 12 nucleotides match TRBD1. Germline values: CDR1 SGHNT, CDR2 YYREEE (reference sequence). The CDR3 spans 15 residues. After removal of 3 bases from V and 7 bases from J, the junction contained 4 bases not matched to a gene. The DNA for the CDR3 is TGTGCCAGCAGCTCCGGGACAGGGGGCAACGGGGAGCTGTTTTTT. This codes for CASSSGTGGNGELFF.

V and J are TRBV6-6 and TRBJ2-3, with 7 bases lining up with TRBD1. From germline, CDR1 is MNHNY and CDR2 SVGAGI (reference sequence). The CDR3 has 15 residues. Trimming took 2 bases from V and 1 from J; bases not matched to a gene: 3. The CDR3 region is CASSYEGAGTDTQYF. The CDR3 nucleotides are TGTGCCAGCAGTTACGAGGGGGCTGGCACAGATACGCAGTATTTT.

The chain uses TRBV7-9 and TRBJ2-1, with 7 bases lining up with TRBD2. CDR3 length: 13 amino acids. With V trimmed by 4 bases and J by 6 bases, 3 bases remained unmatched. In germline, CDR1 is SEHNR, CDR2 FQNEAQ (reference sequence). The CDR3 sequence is CASSWGRGNEQFF. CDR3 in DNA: TGTGCCAGCAGCTGGGGGAGGGGCAATGAGCAGTTCTTC.

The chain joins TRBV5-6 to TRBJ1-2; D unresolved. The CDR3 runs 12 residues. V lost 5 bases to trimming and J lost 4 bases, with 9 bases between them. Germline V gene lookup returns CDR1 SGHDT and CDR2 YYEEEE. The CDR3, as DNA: TGTGCCAGCAGGACGGAGCCCTATGGCTACACCTTC. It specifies CASRTEPYGYTF.

CDR3 sequence: CASRKGQGKIQPQHF. CDR3 DNA sequence: TGTGCCAGCAGGAAAGGACAGGGTAAAATCCAGCCCCAGCATTTT. This sequence joins TRBV27 and TRBJ1-5, with 8 positions matching TRBD1. CDR3 size: 15 residues. The ends lost 6 bases at V and 7 bases at J; junction bases unmatched: 11. Germline loops: CDR1 MNHEY, CDR2 SMNVEV (reference sequence).

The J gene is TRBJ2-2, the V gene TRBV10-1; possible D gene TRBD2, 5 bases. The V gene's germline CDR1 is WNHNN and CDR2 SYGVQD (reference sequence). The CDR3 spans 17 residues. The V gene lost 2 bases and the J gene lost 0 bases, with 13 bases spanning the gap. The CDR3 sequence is CASSEGRGKSNTGELFF. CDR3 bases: TGCGCCAGCAGTGAGGGTAGAGGGAAGTCGAACACCGGGGAGCTGTTTTTT.

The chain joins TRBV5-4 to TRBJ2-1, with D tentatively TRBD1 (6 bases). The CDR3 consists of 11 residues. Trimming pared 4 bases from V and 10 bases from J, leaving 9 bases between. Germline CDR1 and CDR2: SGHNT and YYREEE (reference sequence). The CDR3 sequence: CASSRGQEQFF. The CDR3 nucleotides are TGTGCCAGCAGCCGAGGACAGGAGCAGTTCTTC.

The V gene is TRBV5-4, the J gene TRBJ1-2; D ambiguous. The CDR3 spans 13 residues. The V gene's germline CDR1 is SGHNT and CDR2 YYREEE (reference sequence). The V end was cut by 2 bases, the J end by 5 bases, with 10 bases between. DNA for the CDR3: TGTGCCAGCAGCTTCTCGGGATATTATGGCTACACCTTC. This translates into CASSFSGYYGYTF.